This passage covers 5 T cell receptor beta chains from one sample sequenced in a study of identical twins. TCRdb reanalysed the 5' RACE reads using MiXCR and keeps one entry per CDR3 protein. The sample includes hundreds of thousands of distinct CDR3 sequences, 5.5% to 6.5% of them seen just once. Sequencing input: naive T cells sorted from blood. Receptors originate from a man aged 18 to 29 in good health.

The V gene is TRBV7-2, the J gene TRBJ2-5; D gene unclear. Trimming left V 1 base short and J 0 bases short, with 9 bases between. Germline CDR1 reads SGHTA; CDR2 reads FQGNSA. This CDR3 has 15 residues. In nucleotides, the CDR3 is TGTGCCAGCAGCTTAGATCTGGTGTACCAAGAGACCCAGTACTTC. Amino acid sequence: CASSLDLVYQETQYF.

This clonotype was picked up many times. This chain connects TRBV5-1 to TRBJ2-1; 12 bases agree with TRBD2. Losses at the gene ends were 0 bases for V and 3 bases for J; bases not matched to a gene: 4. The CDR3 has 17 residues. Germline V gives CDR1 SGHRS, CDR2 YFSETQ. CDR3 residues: CASSLGLAGVYYNEQFF. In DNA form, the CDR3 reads TGCGCCAGCAGCTTGGGACTAGCGGGAGTATACTACAATGAGCAGTTCTTC.

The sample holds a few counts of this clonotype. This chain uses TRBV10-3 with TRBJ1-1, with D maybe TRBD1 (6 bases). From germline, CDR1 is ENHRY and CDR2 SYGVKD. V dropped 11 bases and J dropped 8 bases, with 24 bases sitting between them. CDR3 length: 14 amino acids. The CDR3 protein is CAVREDRRGMEAFF. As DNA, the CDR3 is TGTGCCGTGAGGGAAGACAGGCGGGGGATGGAAGCTTTCTTT.

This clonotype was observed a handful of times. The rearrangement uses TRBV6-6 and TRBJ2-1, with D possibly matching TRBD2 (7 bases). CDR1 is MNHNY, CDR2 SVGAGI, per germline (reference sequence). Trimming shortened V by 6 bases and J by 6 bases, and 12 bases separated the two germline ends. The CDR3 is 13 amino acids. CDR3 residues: CASRRGGGNEQFF. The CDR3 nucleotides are TGTGCCAGCAGGAGGGGGGGCGGCAATGAGCAGTTCTTC.

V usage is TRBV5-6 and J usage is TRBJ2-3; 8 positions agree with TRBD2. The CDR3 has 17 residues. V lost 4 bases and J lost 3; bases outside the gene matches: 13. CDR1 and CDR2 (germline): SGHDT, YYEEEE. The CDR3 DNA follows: TGTGCCAGCAGCAGCCCCTTTGGAGCGGGAGATACAGATACGCAGTATTTT. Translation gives CASSSPFGAGDTDTQYF. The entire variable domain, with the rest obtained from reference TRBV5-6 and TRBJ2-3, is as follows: DAGVTQSPTHLIKTRGQQVTLRCSPKSGHDTVSWYQQALGQGPQFIFQYYEEEERQRGNFPDRFSGHQFPNYSSELNVNALLLGDSALYLCASSSPFGAGDTDTQYFGPGTRLTVL.